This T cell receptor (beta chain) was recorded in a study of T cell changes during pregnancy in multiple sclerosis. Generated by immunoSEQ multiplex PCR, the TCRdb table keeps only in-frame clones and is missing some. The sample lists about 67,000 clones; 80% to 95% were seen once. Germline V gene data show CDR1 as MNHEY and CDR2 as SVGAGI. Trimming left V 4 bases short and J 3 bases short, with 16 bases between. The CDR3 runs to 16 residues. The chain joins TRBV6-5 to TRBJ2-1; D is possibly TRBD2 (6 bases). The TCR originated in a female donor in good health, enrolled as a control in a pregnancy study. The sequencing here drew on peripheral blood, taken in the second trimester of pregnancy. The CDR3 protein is CASSSSWDGGYNEQFF. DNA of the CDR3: TGTGCCAGCAGTTCCTCGTGGGACGGGGGCTACAATGAGCAGTTCTTC.